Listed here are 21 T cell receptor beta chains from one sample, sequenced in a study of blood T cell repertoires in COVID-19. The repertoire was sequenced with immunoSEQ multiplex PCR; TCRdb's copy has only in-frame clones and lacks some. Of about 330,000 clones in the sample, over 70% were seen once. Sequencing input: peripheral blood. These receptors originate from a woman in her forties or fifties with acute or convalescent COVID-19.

Here the CDR3 DNA reads TGCGCCAGTTCGATCGGGACAGAAAATGGCTACACCTTC. Encoded protein: CASSIGTENGYTF. The chain combines TRBV5-1 with TRBJ1-2, with 7 bases identical to TRBD1. CDR1 is SGHRS, CDR2 YFSETQ, per germline. V dropped 8 bases and J dropped 6; count of bases not matched to a gene: 10. This CDR3 contains 13 residues.

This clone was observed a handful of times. The CDR3 DNA is TGTGCCAGCAGCCCCACAGGAAATTATAATTCACCCCTCCACTTT. It translates to CASSPTGNYNSPLHF. The chain links TRBV7-9 to TRBJ1-6, with TRBD1 as a possible D gene (5 bases). The germline CDR1 and CDR2 sequences are SEHNR and FQNEAQ (reference sequence). V was pared by 5 bases and J by 4 bases, with 12 bases between. There are 15 residues in the CDR3. Using reference TRBV7-9 and TRBJ1-6 for the parts outside the CDR3, the full variable domain is DTGVSQNPRHKITKRGQNVTFRCDPISEHNRLYWYRQTLGQGPEFLTYFQNEAQLEKSRLLSDRFSAERPKGSFSTLEIQRTEQGDSAMYLCASSPTGNYNSPLHFGNGTRLTVT.

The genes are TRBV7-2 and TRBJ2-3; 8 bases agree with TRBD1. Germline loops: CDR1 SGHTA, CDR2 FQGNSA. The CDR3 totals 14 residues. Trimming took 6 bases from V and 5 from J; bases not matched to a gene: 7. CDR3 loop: CASRDTGGGDTQYF. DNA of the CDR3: TGTGCCAGCAGAGACACAGGGGGTGGAGATACGCAGTATTTT.

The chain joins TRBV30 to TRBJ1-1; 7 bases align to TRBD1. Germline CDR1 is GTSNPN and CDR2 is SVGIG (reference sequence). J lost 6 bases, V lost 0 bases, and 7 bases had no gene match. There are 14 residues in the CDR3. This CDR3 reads CAWSVDYRGPEAFF. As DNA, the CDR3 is TGTGCCTGGAGTGTAGATTACAGGGGCCCTGAAGCTTTCTTT.

This CDR3 reads CASSLDRGSVALHF. The DNA of the CDR3 is TGTGCCAGCAGCTTGGACAGGGGGTCTGTGGCCCTCCACTTT. V usage is TRBV5-4 and J usage is TRBJ1-6; 8 nucleotides match TRBD1. In germline, CDR1 is SGHNT, CDR2 YYREEE (reference sequence). V dropped 0 bases and J dropped 14; count of bases not matched to a gene: 7. The length of the CDR3 is 14 residues. The entire variable domain, with the rest obtained from reference TRBV5-4 and TRBJ1-6, is as follows: ETGVTQSPTHLIKTRGQQVTLRCSSQSGHNTVSWYQQALGQGPQFIFQYYREEENGRGNFPPRFSGLQFPNYSSELNVNALELDDSALYLCASSLDRGSVALHFGNGTRLTVT.

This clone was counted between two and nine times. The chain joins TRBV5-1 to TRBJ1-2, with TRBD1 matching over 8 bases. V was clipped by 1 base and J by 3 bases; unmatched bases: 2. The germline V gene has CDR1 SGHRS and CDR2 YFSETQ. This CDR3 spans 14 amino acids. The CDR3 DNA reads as TGCGCCAGCAGCTTGTCGACAGGGGACTATGGCTACACCTTC. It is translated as CASSLSTGDYGYTF.

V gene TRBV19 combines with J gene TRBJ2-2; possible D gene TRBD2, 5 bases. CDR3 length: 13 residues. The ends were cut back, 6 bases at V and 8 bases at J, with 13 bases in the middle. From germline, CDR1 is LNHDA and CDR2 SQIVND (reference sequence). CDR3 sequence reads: CASSPRGNGELFF. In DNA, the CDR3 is TGTGCCAGTAGCCCCCGAGGGAATGGGGAGCTGTTTTTT.

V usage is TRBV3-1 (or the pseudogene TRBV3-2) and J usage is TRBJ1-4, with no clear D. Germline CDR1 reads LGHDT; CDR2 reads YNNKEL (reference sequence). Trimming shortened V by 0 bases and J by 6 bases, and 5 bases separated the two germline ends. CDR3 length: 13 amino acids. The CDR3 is CASSQDVDEKLFF. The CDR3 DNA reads TGTGCCAGCAGCCAAGATGTCGATGAAAAACTGTTTTTT.

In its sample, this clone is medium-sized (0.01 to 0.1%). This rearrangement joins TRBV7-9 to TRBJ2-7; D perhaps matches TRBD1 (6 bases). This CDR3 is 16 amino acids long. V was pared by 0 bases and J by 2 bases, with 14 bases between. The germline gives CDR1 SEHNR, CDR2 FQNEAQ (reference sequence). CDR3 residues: CASSLAGIKGAYEQYF. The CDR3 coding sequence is TGTGCCAGCAGCTTAGCGGGGATTAAGGGGGCCTACGAGCAGTACTTC.

CDR3 amino acids: CASSSEAQGALHF. In DNA, the CDR3 is TGTGCCAGCAGCAGCGAGGCCCAGGGGGCCCTCCACTTT. The J gene is TRBJ1-6, the V gene TRBV5-4, with 7 bases that match TRBD1. The CDR3 is made up of 13 amino acids. V shed 4 bases and J 14 bases; nucleotides not matched to a gene: 9. The germline V gene has CDR1 SGHNT and CDR2 YYREEE (reference sequence).

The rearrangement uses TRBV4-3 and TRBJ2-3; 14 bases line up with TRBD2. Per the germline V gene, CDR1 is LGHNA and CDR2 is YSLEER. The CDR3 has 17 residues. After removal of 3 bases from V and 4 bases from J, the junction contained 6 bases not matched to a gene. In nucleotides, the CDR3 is TGCGCCAGCAGCCACCAACGGGGACTAGCGGGAGCAGATACGCAGTATTTT. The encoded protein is CASSHQRGLAGADTQYF.

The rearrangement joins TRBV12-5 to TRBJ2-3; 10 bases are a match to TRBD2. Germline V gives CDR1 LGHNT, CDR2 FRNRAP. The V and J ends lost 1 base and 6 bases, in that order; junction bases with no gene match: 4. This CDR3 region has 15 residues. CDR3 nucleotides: TGTGCTAGTGGTTTGGGATCTAGCGGGGGTGATACGCAGTATTTT. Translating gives CASGLGSSGGDTQYF.

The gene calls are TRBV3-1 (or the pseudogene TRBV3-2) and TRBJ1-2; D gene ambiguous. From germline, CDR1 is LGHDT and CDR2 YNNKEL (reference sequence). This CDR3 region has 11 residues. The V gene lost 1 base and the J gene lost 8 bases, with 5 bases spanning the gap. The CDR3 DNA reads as TGTGCCAGCAGCCAAGTGGGCGGCTACACCTTC. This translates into CASSQVGGYTF.

The CDR3 sequence is CASSDPAGVHQPQHF. CDR3 nucleotides: TGTGCCAGCAGTGACCCTGCAGGGGTCCATCAGCCCCAGCATTTT. The genes are TRBV6-2 or TRBV6-3 and TRBJ1-5; weak D call: TRBD1 (6 bases). Per the germline V gene, CDR1 is MNHEY and CDR2 is SVGEGT. This CDR3 has 15 residues. Between the trimmed V and J ends, which lost 5 bases and 5 bases, there was a span of 16 bases.

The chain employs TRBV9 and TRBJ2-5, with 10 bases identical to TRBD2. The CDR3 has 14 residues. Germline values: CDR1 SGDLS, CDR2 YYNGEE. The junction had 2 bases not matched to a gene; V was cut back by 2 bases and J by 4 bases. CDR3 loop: CASSVRLAGETQYF. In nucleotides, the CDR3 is TGTGCCAGCAGCGTCCGACTAGCGGGAGAGACCCAGTACTTC.

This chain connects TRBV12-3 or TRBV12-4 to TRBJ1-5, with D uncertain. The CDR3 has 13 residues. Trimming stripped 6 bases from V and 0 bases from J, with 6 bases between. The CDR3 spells CASSPYSNQPQHF. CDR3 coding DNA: TGTGCCAGCAGCCCTTATAGCAATCAGCCCCAGCATTTT.

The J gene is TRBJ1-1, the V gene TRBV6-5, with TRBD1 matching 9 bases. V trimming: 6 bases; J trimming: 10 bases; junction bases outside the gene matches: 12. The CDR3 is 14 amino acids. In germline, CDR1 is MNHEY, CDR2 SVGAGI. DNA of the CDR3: TGTGCCAGCAGCTCCCCGGGACAGGGACGCGGAGCTTTCTTT. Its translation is CASSSPGQGRGAFF.

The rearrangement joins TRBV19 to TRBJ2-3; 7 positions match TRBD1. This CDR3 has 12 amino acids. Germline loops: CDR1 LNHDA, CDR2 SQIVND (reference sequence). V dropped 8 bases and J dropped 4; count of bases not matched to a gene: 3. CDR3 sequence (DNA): TGTGCCAGTCGCCAGGGGGCAGATACGCAGTATTTT. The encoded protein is CASRQGADTQYF.

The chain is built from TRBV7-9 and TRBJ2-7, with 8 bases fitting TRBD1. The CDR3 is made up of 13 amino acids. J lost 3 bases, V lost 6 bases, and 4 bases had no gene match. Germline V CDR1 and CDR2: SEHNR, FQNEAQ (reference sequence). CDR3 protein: CASSLQGGYEQYF. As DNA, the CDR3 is TGTGCCAGCAGTCTACAGGGGGGCTACGAGCAGTACTTC.

In DNA, the CDR3 is TGTGCCAGCAGCTCCGAGATCTCTGGAAACACCATATATTTT. Translation gives CASSSEISGNTIYF. V usage is TRBV5-6 and J usage is TRBJ1-3; D remains ambiguous. Germline V gene sequence: CDR1 SGHDT, CDR2 YYEEEE. This CDR3 spans 14 amino acids. Trimming took off 3 bases at V and 0 bases at J, with 7 bases between the two ends.

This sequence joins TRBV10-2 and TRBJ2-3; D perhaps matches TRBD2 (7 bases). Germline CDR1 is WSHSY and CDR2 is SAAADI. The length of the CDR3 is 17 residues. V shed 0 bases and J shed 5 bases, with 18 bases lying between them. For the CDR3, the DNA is TGCGCCAGCAGTGAGTCCTACTGGGGGGGGCTCGTAGATACGCAGTATTTT. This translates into CASSESYWGGLVDTQYF.